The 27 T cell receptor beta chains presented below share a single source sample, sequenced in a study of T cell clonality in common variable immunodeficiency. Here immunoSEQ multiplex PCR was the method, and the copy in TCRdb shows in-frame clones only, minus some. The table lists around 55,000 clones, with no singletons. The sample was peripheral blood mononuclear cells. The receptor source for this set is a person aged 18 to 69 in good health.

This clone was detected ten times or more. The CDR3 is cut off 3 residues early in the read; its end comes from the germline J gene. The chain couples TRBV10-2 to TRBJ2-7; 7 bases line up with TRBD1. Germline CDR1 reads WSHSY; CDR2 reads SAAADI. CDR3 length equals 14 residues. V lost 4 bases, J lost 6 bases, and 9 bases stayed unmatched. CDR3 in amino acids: CASSVKRGRGEQYF. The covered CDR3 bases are TGCGCCAGCAGTGTTAAGAGGGGGCGCGGCGAG.

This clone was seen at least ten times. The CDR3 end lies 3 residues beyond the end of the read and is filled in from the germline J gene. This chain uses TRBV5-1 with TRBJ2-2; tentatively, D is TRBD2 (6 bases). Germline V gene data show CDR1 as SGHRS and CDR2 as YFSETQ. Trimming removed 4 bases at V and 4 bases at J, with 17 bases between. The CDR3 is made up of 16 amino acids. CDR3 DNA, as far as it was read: TGCGCCAGCAGCCCGGCCGGGGGTCCCTTCACCGGGGAG. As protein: CASSPAGGPFTGE. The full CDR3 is CASSPAGGPFTGELFF.

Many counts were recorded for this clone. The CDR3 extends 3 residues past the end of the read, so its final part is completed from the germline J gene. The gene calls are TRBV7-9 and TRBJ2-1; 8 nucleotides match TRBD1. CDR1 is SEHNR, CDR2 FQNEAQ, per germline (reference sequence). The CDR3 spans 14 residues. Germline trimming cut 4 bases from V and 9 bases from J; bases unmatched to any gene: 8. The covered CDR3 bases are TGTGCCAGCAGCTCTCCCTTTGGACAGGGTGAG. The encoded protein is CASSSPFGQGE. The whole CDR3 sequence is CASSSPFGQGEQFF.

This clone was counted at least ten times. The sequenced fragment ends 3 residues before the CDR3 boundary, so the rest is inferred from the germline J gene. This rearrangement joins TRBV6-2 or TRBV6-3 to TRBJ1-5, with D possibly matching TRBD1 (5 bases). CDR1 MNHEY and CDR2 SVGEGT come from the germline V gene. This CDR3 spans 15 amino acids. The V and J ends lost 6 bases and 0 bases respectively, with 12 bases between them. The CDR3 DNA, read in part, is TGTGCCAGCAGAGACAGACTTTATAGCAATCAGCCC. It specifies CASRDRLYSNQP. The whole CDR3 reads CASRDRLYSNQPQHF.

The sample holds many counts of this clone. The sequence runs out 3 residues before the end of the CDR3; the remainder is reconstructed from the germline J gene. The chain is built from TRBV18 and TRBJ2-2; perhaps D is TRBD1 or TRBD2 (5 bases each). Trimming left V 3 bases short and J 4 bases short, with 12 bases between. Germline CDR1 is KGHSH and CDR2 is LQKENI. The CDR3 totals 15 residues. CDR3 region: CASSPTPGSTGELFF. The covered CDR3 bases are TGTGCCAGCTCACCGACTCCAGGGAGCACCGGGGAG.

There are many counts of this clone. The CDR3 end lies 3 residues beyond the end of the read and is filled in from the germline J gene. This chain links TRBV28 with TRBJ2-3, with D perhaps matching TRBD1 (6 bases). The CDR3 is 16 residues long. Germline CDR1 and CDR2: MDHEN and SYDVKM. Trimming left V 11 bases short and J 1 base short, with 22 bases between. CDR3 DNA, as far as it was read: TGTGCCTCCAAAGGGGGAGACCTAGGAGGCACAGATACG. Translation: CASKGGDLGGTDT. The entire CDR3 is CASKGGDLGGTDTQYF. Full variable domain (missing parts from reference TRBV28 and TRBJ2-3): DVKVTQSSRYLVKRTGEKVFLECVQDMDHENMFWYRQDPGLGLRLIYFSYDVKMKEKGDIPEGYSVSREKKERFSLILESASTNQTSMYLCASKGGDLGGTDTQYFGPGTRLTVL.

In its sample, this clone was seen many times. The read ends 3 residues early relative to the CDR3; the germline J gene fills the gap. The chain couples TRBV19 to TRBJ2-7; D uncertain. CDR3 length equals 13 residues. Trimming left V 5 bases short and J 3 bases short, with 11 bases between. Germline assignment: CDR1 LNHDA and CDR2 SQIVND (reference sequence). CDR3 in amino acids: CASSGQNLYEQYF. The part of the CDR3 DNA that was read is TGTGCCAGTAGTGGGCAGAACCTCTACGAG.

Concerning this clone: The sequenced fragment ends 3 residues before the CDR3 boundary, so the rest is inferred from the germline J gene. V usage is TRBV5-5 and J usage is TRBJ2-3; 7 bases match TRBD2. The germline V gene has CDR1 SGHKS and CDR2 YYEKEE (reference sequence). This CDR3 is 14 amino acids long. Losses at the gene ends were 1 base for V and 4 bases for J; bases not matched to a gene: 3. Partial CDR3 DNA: TGTGCCAGCAGCTTGTTAGCGGGCCCAGATACG. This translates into CASSLLAGPDT. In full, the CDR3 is CASSLLAGPDTQYF.

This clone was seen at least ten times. CDR3 DNA, as far as it was read: TGTGCCAGCAGCCCCTGGACAGGGGGTGAA. Amino acids: CASSPWTGGE. The whole CDR3 sequence is CASSPWTGGEAFF. The V call is TRBV7-3, the J call TRBJ1-1; 10 bases are a match to TRBD1. The read halts 3 residues ahead of the CDR3 end, with the missing end drawn from the germline J gene. CDR1 and CDR2 (germline): SGHTA, FQGTGA. V dropped 5 bases and J dropped 7; count of bases not matched to a gene: 4. This CDR3 comprises 13 residues.

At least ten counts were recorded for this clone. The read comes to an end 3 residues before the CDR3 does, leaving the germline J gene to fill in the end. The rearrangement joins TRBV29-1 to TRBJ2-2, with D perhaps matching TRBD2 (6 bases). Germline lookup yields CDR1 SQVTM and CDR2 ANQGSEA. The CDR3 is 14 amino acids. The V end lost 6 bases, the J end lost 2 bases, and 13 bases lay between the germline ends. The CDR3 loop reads CSVAMGLNTGELFF. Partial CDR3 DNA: TGCAGCGTCGCGATGGGACTTAACACCGGGGAG.

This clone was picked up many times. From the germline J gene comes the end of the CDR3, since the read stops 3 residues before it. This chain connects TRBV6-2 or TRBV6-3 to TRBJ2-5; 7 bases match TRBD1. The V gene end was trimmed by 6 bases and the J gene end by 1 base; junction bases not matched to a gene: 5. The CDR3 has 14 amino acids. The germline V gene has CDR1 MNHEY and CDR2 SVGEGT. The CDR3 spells CASRTGYGQETQYF. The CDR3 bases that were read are TGTGCCAGCAGGACAGGGTATGGCCAAGAGACC.

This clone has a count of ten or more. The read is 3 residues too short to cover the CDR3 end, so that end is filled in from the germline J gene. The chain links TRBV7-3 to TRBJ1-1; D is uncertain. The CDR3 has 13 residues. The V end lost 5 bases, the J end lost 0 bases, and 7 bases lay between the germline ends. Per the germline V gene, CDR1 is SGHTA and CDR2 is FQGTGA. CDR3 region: CASSPGLNTEAFF. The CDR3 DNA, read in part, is TGTGCCAGCAGCCCAGGCCTGAACACTGAA.

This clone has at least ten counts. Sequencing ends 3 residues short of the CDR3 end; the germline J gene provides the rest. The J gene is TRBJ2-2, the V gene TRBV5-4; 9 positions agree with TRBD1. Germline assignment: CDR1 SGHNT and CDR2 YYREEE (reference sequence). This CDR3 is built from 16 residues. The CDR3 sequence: CASSLVTGGGNSPLFF. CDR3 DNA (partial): TGTGCCAGCAGCTTGGTAACAGGGGGCGGTAATTCACCG. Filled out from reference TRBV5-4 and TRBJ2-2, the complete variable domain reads ETGVTQSPTHLIKTRGQQVTLRCSSQSGHNTVSWYQQALGQGPQFIFQYYREEENGRGNFPPRFSGLQFPNYSSELNVNALELDDSALYLCASSLVTGGGNSPLFFGEGSRLTVL.

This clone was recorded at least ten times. The CDR3 protein is CASSPEGHLNTEAFF. CDR3 DNA, as far as it was read: TGTGCCAGCAGCCCCGAGGGACACTTGAACACTGAA. V and J are TRBV7-9 and TRBJ1-1; the D gene is possibly TRBD1 (6 bases). The CDR3 end falls 3 residues outside the read, so it is completed with the germline J gene. Looked up from germline, CDR1 is SEHNR and CDR2 is FQNEAQ (reference sequence). This CDR3 is built from 15 residues. Trimming pared 5 bases from V and 0 bases from J, leaving 13 bases between. Variable domain in full (rest from reference TRBV7-9 and TRBJ1-1): DTGVSQNPRHKITKRGQNVTFRCDPISEHNRLYWYRQTLGQGPEFLTYFQNEAQLEKSRLLSDRFSAERPKGSFSTLEIQRTEQGDSAMYLCASSPEGHLNTEAFFGQGTRLTVV.

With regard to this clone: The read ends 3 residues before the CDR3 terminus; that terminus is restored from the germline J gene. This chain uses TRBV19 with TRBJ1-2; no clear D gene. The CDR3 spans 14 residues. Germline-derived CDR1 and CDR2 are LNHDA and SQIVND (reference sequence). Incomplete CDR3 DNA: TGTGCCAGTAGTATAAGCCTCAATTCCTACGAC. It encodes CASSISLNSYD. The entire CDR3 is CASSISLNSYDYTF.

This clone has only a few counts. Partial CDR3 DNA: TGCGCCAGCAGTGAGTCGGGACAGCTCTCTGGAAACACC. The encoded protein is CASSESGQLSGNT. The entire CDR3 sequence reads CASSESGQLSGNTIYF. This sequence joins TRBV10-2 and TRBJ1-3; TRBD1 matches 7 bases. Read coverage stops 3 residues before the CDR3 terminus; the germline J gene supplies the remainder. V lost 0 bases and J lost 0; bases outside the gene matches: 2. This CDR3 has 16 residues. The germline CDR1 and CDR2 sequences are WSHSY and SAAADI.

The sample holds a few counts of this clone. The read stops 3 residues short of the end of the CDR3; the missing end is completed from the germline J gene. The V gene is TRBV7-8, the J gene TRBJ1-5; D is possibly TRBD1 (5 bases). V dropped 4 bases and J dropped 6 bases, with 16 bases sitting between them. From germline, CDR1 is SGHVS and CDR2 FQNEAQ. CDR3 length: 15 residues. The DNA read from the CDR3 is TGTGCCAGCAGCTGGGTAGGGGAAGCAAGTCAGCCC. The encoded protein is CASSWVGEASQP. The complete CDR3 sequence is CASSWVGEASQPQHF.

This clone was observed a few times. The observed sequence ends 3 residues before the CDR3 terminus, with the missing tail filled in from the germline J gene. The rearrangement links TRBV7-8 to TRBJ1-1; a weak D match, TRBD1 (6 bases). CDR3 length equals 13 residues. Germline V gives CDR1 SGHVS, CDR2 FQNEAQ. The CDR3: CASSLSRDMEAFF. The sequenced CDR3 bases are TGTGCCAGCAGCTTATCTCGGGACATGGAA.

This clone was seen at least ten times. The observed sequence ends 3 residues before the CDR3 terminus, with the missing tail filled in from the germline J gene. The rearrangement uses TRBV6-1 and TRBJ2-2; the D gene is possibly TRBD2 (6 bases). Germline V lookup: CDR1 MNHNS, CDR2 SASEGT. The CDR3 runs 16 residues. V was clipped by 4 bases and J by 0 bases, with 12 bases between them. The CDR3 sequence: CASSALGGTNTGELFF. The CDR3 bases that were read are TGTGCCAGCAGTGCCCTCGGGGGAACGAACACCGGGGAG.

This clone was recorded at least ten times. The CDR3: CASSLARFIGPNEQYF. The covered CDR3 bases are TGTGCCAGCAGCTTAGCCCGGTTTATAGGGCCCAACGAG. The V call is TRBV7-2, the J call TRBJ2-7, with D uncertain. The read stops 3 residues short of the end of the CDR3; the missing end is completed from the germline J gene. The germline V and J ends were trimmed by 0 bases and 5 bases, with 17 bases remaining between them. Germline lookup yields CDR1 SGHTA and CDR2 FQGNSA. The CDR3 contains 16 residues.

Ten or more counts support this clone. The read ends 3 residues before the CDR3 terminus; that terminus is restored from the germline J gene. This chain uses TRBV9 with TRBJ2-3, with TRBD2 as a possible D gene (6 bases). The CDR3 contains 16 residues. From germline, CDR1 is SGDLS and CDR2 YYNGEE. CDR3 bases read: TGTGCCAGCAGCGAGGCCTATGGTAGCGGCCAAGAGACG. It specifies CASSEAYGSGQET. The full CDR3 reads CASSEAYGSGQETQYF.

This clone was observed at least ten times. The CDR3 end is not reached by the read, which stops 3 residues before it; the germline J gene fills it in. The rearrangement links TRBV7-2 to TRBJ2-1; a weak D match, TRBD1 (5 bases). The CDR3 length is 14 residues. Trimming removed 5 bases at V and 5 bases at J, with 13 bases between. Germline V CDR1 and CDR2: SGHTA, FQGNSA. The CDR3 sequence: CASSADKGNNEQFF. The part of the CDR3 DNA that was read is TGTGCCAGCAGCGCCGACAAGGGGAACAATGAG.

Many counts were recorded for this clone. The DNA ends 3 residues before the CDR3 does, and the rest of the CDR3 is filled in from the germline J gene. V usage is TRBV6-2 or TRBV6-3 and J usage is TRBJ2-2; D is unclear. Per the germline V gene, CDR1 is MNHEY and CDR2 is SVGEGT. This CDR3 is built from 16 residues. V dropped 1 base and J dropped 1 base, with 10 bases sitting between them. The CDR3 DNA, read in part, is TGTGCCAGCAGTTACTTTTCAGGTGTGAACACCGGGGAG. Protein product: CASSYFSGVNTGE. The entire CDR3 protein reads CASSYFSGVNTGELFF.

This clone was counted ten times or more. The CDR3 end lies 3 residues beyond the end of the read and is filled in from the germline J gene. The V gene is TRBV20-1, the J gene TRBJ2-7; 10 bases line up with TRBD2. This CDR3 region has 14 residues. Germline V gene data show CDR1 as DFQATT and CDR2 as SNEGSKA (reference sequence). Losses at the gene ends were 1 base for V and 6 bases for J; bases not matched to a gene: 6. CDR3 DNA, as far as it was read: TGCAGTGCTAGAGGGGCTAGCGGGAGACCCGAG. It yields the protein CSARGASGRPE. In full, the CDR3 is CSARGASGRPEQYF.

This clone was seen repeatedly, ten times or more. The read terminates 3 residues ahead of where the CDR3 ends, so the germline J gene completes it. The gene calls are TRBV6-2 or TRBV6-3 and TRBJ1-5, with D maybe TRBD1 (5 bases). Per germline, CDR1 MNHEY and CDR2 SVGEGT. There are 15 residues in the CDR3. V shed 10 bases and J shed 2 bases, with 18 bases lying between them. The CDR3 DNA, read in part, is TGTGCCACCACCGGCACCAGGGTTGGCAATCAGCCC. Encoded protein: CATTGTRVGNQP. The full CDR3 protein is CATTGTRVGNQPQHF.

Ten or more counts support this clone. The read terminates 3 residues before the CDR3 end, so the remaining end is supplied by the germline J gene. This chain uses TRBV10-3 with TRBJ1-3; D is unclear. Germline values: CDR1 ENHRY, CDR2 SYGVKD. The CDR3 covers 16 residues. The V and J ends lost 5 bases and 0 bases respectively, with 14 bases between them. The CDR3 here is CAISKTATFSGNTIYF. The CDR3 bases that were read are TGTGCCATCAGTAAGACCGCGACATTCTCTGGAAACACC.

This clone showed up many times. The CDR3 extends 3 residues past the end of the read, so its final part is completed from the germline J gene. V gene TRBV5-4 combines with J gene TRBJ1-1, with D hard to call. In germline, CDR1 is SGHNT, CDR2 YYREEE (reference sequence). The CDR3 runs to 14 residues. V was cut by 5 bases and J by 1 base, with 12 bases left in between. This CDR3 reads CASRETPTNTEAFF. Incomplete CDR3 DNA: TGTGCCAGCAGGGAGACTCCTACGAACACTGAA.